The 6 T cell receptor beta chains listed next were all sequenced from one sample in a study of human T cells and chemical hapten exposure. One entry per CDR3 protein results from TCRdb running MiXCR on the RACE reads. The sample holds approximately 87,000 distinct CDR3 sequences, around 10% seen once. Indicated time point: patch test 2, 6 weeks after DPC sensitization. Treatment indicated: therapeutic diphenylcyclopropenone sensitization with weekly scalp DPC. Sequenced material: whole blood, taken in connection with sensitization to the hapten diphenylcyclopropenone (DPC). All receptors derive from a woman in her thirties or forties with alopecia areata. Some clones in this sample may be carry-over from other donors' samples.

This clonotype has ten or more counts. The chain recombines TRBV10-2 with TRBJ1-1; 9 bases line up with TRBD1. The CDR3 is 13 amino acids. Per germline, CDR1 WSHSY and CDR2 SAAADI. Losses at the gene ends were 8 bases for V and 1 base for J; bases not matched to a gene: 2. This CDR3 is CASLQGANTEAFF. In DNA form, the CDR3 reads TGCGCCAGCTTACAGGGGGCGAACACTGAAGCTTTCTTT.

Note on this clonotype: A read error may be the cause here, since a much bigger clone is one base away. The chain carries TRBV7-2 and TRBJ2-7; D unclear. The V and J ends lost 6 bases and 0 bases respectively, with 15 bases between them. This CDR3 contains 15 residues. CDR1 SGHTA and CDR2 FQGNSA come from the germline V gene. The chain's CDR3 is CASSSLRWSSYEQYF. The CDR3 DNA follows: TGTGCCAGCAGTTCCCTAAGGTGGAGCTCCTACGAGCAGTACTTC.

This clonotype occurred many times. The chain couples TRBV6-1 to TRBJ1-3, with a weak D call TRBD1 (5 bases). Trimming shortened V by 6 bases and J by 4 bases, and 13 bases separated the two germline ends. From germline, CDR1 is MNHNS and CDR2 SASEGT. The CDR3 consists of 14 residues. The CDR3 spells CASSPGGDGNTIYF. The CDR3 DNA reads as TGTGCCAGCAGCCCGGGGGGGGACGGAAACACCATATATTTT.

This clonotype was observed at least ten times. V and J are TRBV15 and TRBJ1-5; unclear D gene. The CDR3 has 14 residues. Germline CDR1 and CDR2: LNHNV and YYDKDF (reference sequence). Trimming removed 0 bases at V and 3 bases at J, with 6 bases between. CDR3 protein: CATSRDGPNQPQHF. CDR3 bases: TGTGCCACCAGCAGAGATGGCCCCAATCAGCCCCAGCATTTT.

This chain links TRBV20-1 with TRBJ2-3, with no clear D. Trimming cost V 6 bases and J 4 bases, with 11 bases left between them. Germline CDR1 and CDR2: DFQATT and SNEGSKA (reference sequence). This CDR3 region has 12 residues. This chain's CDR3 is CSAPEFPDTQYF. The DNA of the CDR3 is TGCAGTGCCCCGGAGTTTCCAGATACGCAGTATTTT.

This rearrangement joins TRBV14 to TRBJ2-7; D is undetermined. Germline V gene sequence: CDR1 SGHDN, CDR2 FVKESK. CDR3 length equals 15 residues. V shed 4 bases and J shed 3 bases, with 16 bases lying between them. CDR3 sequence: CASSPRGVPLYEQYF. CDR3 sequence (DNA): TGTGCCAGCAGCCCGCGTGGGGTGCCCCTCTACGAGCAGTACTTC.